A single sample gave rise to the 25 T cell receptor beta chains below, sequenced in a study of blood T cell repertoires in COVID-19. Sequenced by immunoSEQ multiplex PCR; TCRdb stores in-frame clones only, minus some. The table has fewer than 65,000 clones, less than 95% seen once. Sequenced sample: peripheral blood. These receptors all stem from a man between 45 and 60 years old with acute or convalescent COVID-19.

V and J are TRBV20-1 and TRBJ1-1, with D uncertain. V lost 3 bases, J lost 2 bases, and 4 bases lay in between. In germline, CDR1 is DFQATT, CDR2 SNEGSKA (reference sequence). The CDR3 is made up of 11 amino acids. CDR3 DNA: TGCAGTGCTAGCATCAACACTGAAGCTTTCTTT. Translating gives CSASINTEAFF.

The rearrangement links TRBV9 to TRBJ2-3; 10 bases match TRBD2. The V gene end was trimmed by 0 bases and the J gene end by 7 bases; junction bases not matched to a gene: 8. Germline CDR1 SGDLS, CDR2 YYNGEE. This CDR3 has 16 amino acids. CDR3 coding DNA: TGTGCCAGCAGCGTAGCTGAGACTAGCGGGTTAAATACGCAGTATTTT. It is translated as CASSVAETSGLNTQYF.

The J gene is TRBJ1-2, the V gene TRBV28, with 8 nucleotides matching TRBD1. The CDR3 sequence is 15 residues long. Germline V gene lookup returns CDR1 MDHEN and CDR2 SYDVKM. V lost 2 bases and J lost 5; bases outside the gene matches: 7. The CDR3 sequence: CASSLTSGQGYGYTF. CDR3 sequence (DNA): TGTGCCAGCAGTTTAACGTCTGGACAGGGTTATGGCTACACCTTC.

The chain links TRBV5-1 to TRBJ2-7, with D possibly TRBD1 on 6 matching bases. This CDR3 contains 14 residues. CDR1 is SGHRS and CDR2 is YFSETQ in the germline V gene. The V end lost 5 bases, the J end lost 0 bases, and 12 bases lay between the germline ends. In nucleotides, the CDR3 is TGCGCCAGCAGGTTGACAGGTCTCTCCTACGAGCAGTACTTC. Its translation: CASRLTGLSYEQYF.

V gene TRBV21-1 combines with J gene TRBJ2-7; TRBD2, the table's D call, was not compared with the DNA. TRBV21-1 is a recognized pseudogene. The length of the CDR3 is 15 residues. The CDR3 DNA reads TGTGCCAGCAGCAAATGGACTAGCGGGGGGCCCGGACAGTACTTC. Translation gives CASSKWTSGGPGQYF.

J is TRBJ2-2 and V is TRBV18; 8 bases fit TRBD1. CDR1 KGHSH and CDR2 LQKENI come from the germline V gene. V lost 6 bases to trimming and J lost 1 base; unmatched junction nucleotides: 7. The CDR3 covers 16 residues. This chain's CDR3 is CASSLQGAENTGELFF. The CDR3 region has the DNA TGTGCCAGCTCCCTTCAGGGGGCGGAGAACACCGGGGAGCTGTTTTTT.

The gene calls are TRBV6-5 and TRBJ1-1; weak D call: TRBD1 (5 bases). V lost 7 bases and J lost 4, with 13 bases in between. Germline V gives CDR1 MNHEY, CDR2 SVGAGI. The CDR3 contains 13 residues. The CDR3 is CASTFQGSTEAFF. The DNA for the CDR3 is TGTGCCAGCACTTTCCAGGGCAGCACTGAAGCTTTCTTT.

The V and J genes are TRBV7-6 and TRBJ2-2; 7 positions agree with TRBD2. Germline lookup yields CDR1 SGHVS and CDR2 FNYEAQ. Trimming at V came to 1 base and at J to 4 bases, leaving 3 bases not matched to a gene. This CDR3 is 15 amino acids long. Written as DNA, the CDR3 is TGTGCCAGCAGCTTAGGGTCGGGGGGCACCGGGGAGCTGTTTTTT. This codes for CASSLGSGGTGELFF.

The chain employs TRBV30 and TRBJ2-2; D not resolved. Germline loops: CDR1 GTSNPN, CDR2 SVGIG (reference sequence). The CDR3 has 12 residues. Trimming pared 2 bases from V and 6 bases from J, leaving 7 bases between. CDR3 protein: CAWSFSAGELFF. The CDR3 coding sequence is TGTGCCTGGAGTTTCAGCGCCGGGGAGCTGTTTTTT.

The chain combines TRBV5-4 with TRBJ1-2; TRBD1 matches at 7 bases. There are 14 residues in the CDR3. After removal of 0 bases from V and 6 bases from J, the junction contained 5 bases not matched to a gene. Germline V gene sequence: CDR1 SGHNT, CDR2 YYREEE (reference sequence). The CDR3 coding sequence is TGTGCCAGCAGCTTGGCCACAGGGGATAATGGCTACACCTTC. Protein sequence: CASSLATGDNGYTF.

CDR3 DNA sequence: TGTGCCAGCTCCCTCATGGGGAGGAACACTGAAGCTTTCTTT. Its translation: CASSLMGRNTEAFF. This chain connects TRBV18 to TRBJ1-1, with D unresolved. Germline V gene sequence: CDR1 KGHSH, CDR2 LQKENI. Trimming removed 6 bases at V and 1 base at J, with 12 bases between. This CDR3 contains 14 residues.

J is TRBJ2-7 and V is TRBV5-6; the D is unclear. The germline CDR1 and CDR2 sequences are SGHDT and YYEEEE. The CDR3 consists of 15 residues. V was clipped by 4 bases and J by 0 bases, with 14 bases between them. CDR3 coding DNA: TGTGCCAGCAGCCTTAATCTCTTTGTCTCCTACGAGCAGTACTTC. Protein: CASSLNLFVSYEQYF.

This clone was seen a single time. This chain uses TRBV5-1 with TRBJ2-5; D possibly corresponds to TRBD1 (5 bases). The CDR3 sequence is 14 residues long. V lost 2 bases to trimming and J lost 2 bases, with 10 bases between them. Looked up from germline, CDR1 is SGHRS and CDR2 is YFSETQ. CDR3 residues: CASSFTTAQETQYF. As DNA, the CDR3 is TGCGCCAGCAGCTTTACGACAGCTCAAGAGACCCAGTACTTC.

This clone has only a few counts. V is TRBV5-4 and J is TRBJ1-2; 7 bases match TRBD1. V gave up 2 bases and J gave up 3 bases; unmatched junction bases: 1. This CDR3 has 13 residues. From germline, CDR1 is SGHNT and CDR2 YYREEE (reference sequence). The CDR3 is CASSLDRDYGYTF. CDR3 DNA: TGTGCCAGCAGCTTAGACAGGGACTATGGCTACACCTTC.

V and J are TRBV18 and TRBJ2-7; 12 nucleotides line up with TRBD1. The CDR3 covers 14 residues. V lost 6 bases and J lost 6; bases outside the gene matches: 6. Germline V gene data show CDR1 as KGHSH and CDR2 as LQKENI. The CDR3 DNA sequence: TGTGCCAGCTCCCCGGGACAGGGGGCTGGCGAGCAGTACTTC. Its translation: CASSPGQGAGEQYF.

The V call is TRBV5-4, the J call TRBJ1-1; 7 bases are shared with TRBD1. The V gene end was trimmed by 0 bases and the J gene end by 7 bases; junction bases not matched to a gene: 3. From germline, CDR1 is SGHNT and CDR2 YYREEE (reference sequence). The CDR3 has 13 amino acids. CDR3 nucleotides: TGTGCCAGCAGCTTGGACAGGGGAGGTGAAGCTTTCTTT. Protein sequence: CASSLDRGGEAFF.

The chain employs TRBV29-1 and TRBJ1-3; D remains unclear. Germline V gene data show CDR1 as SQVTM and CDR2 as ANQGSEA. Trimming removed 4 bases at V and 4 bases at J, with 8 bases between. The CDR3 consists of 12 residues. The CDR3 coding sequence is TGCAGCGTTGTAGTACAGGGAAACACCATATATTTT. Its translation: CSVVVQGNTIYF.

The V and J genes are TRBV29-1 and TRBJ1-1; possible D gene TRBD1, 6 bases. Germline-derived CDR1 and CDR2 are SQVTM and ANQGSEA. V lost 7 bases to trimming and J lost 1 base, with 10 bases between them. The CDR3 consists of 12 residues. The CDR3 loop is CSAPGQNTEAFF. DNA of the CDR3: TGCAGCGCACCGGGACAGAACACTGAAGCTTTCTTT.

V gene TRBV4-1 combines with J gene TRBJ2-1, with no clear D. The CDR3 has 11 amino acids. The V end lost 11 bases, the J end lost 6 bases, and 11 bases lay between the germline ends. Germline V gene sequence: CDR1 MGHRA, CDR2 YSYEKL. This CDR3 is CACSTGNEQFF. The CDR3 DNA is TGCGCCTGCTCGACGGGCAATGAGCAGTTCTTC.

This chain uses TRBV6-1 with TRBJ2-7; 9 bases map to TRBD2. The CDR3 runs to 15 residues. The V segment lost 3 bases and the J segment 2 bases; nucleotides outside the gene matches: 5. The V gene's germline CDR1 is MNHNS and CDR2 SASEGT. The CDR3: CASSDTSGLTYEQYF. CDR3 bases: TGTGCCAGCAGTGACACTAGCGGGCTGACCTACGAGCAGTACTTC.

The chain joins TRBV10-1 to TRBJ1-6, with 9 bases matching TRBD1. This CDR3 region has 17 residues. Germline lookup yields CDR1 WNHNN and CDR2 SYGVQD (reference sequence). J gave up 9 bases and V 3 bases, and 12 bases lay outside the gene matches. CDR3 nucleotides: TGCGCCAGCAGTGAACGCAAGGGGACAGGGCTCGGTTCACCCCTCCACTTT. Its protein product is CASSERKGTGLGSPLHF.

This clone was observed a single time. The chain is built from TRBV2 and TRBJ2-2; TRBD1 agrees at 7 bases. V trimming: 6 bases; J trimming: 2 bases; junction bases outside the gene matches: 9. The germline gives CDR1 SNHLY, CDR2 FYNNEI. The length of the CDR3 is 16 residues. In DNA, the CDR3 is TGTGCCAGCAGAAATCAGGGACAGATAAACACCGGGGAGCTGTTTTTT. Residues: CASRNQGQINTGELFF.

In its sample, this clone was seen once. The J gene is TRBJ1-5, the V gene TRBV19, with TRBD1 matching 9 bases. This CDR3 region has 18 residues. CDR1 is LNHDA, CDR2 SQIVND, per germline (reference sequence). V shed 6 bases, J shed 0 bases, and the junction held 12 bases outside the gene matches. Here the CDR3 reads CASRGTGMLEISNQPQHF. For the CDR3, the DNA is TGTGCCAGTAGGGGGACAGGGATGTTAGAAATTAGCAATCAGCCCCAGCATTTT.

This chain links TRBV5-5 with TRBJ2-3, with 8 bases identical to TRBD2. V gave up 0 bases and J gave up 3 bases; unmatched junction bases: 6. The germline V gene encodes CDR1 SGHKS and CDR2 YYEKEE (reference sequence). This CDR3 comprises 16 residues. CDR3 nucleotides: TGTGCCAGCAGCTTGGCAGGGACTAGGACAACAGATACGCAGTATTTT. Translating it yields CASSLAGTRTTDTQYF.

The rearrangement joins TRBV30 to TRBJ2-7; perhaps TRBD2 as D (5 bases). Per germline, CDR1 GTSNPN and CDR2 SVGIG (reference sequence). The CDR3 loop spans 11 amino acids. Trimming cost V 3 bases and J 7 bases, with 10 bases left between them. This chain's CDR3 is CAWRTTGEQYF. DNA for the CDR3: TGTGCCTGGAGGACGACGGGGGAGCAGTACTTC.